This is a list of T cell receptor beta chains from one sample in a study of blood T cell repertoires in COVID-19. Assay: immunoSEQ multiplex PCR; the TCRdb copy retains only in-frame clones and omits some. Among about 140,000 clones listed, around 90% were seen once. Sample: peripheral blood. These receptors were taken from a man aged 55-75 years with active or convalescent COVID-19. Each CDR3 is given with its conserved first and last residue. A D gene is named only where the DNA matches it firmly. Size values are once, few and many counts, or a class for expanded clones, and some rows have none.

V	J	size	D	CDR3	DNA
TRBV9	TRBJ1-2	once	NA	CASTPPHRFSSNYGYTF	TGTGCCAGCACCCCCCCCCACAGGTTTTCGTCTAACTATGGCTACACCTTC
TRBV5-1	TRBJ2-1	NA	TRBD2	CASSLTSGGNEQFF	TGCGCCAGCAGCTTGACTAGCGGGGGAAATGAGCAGTTCTTC
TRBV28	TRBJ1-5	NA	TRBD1	CASTKATGGKQPQHF	TGTGCCAGCACCAAAGCGACAGGGGGAAAGCAGCCCCAGCATTTT
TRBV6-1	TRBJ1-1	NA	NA	CASSSRGGNTEAFF	TGTGCCAGCAGTTCTCGAGGAGGGAACACTGAAGCTTTCTTT
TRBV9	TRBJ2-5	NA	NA	CASSVESTQATQYF	TGTGCCAGCAGCGTAGAATCTACTCAAGCGACCCAGTACTTC
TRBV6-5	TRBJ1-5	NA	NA	CASSQAYSNQPQHF	TGTGCCAGCAGTCAGGCGTATAGCAATCAGCCCCAGCATTTT
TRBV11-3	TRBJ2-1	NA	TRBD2	CASSSGWLAGYNEQFF	TGTGCCAGCAGCTCAGGGTGGCTAGCGGGGTACAATGAGCAGTTCTTC
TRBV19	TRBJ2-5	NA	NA	CASSITGTRETQYF	TGTGCCAGTAGTATCACGGGAACAAGGGAGACCCAGTACTTC
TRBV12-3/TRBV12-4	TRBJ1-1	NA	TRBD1	CASSFLRDSEAFF	TGTGCCAGCAGTTTCTTGCGGGACAGTGAAGCTTTCTTT
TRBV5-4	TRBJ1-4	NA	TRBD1	CASSLSGGSGEKLFF	TGTGCCAGCAGCTTATCAGGGGGCAGCGGTGAAAAACTGTTTTTT
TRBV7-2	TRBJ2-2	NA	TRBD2	CASSLSPAGGGTGELFF	TGTGCCAGCAGCCTATCTCCGGCGGGAGGAGGCACCGGGGAGCTGTTTTTT
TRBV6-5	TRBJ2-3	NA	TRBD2	CASSPSGSTDTQYF	TGTGCCAGCAGTCCTAGCGGGAGCACAGATACGCAGTATTTT
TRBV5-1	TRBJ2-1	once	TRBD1	CASSRLRPGTGNPGVEQFF	TGCGCCAGCAGCCGACTCCGTCCCGGGACAGGAAACCCCGGGGTTGAGCAGTTCTTC
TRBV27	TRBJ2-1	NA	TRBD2	CASSFGEGRPREQFF	TGTGCCAGCAGTTTTGGGGAGGGGCGCCCACGGGAGCAGTTCTTC
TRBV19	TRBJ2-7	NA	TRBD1	CASSPRQGTSSYEQYF	TGTGCCAGTAGTCCGCGACAGGGGACGAGCTCCTACGAGCAGTACTTC
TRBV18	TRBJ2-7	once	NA	CASSPSSGSYEQYF	TGTGCCAGCTCACCAAGCAGCGGTAGCTACGAGCAGTACTTC
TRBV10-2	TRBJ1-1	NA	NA	CASSKDSLITEAFF	TGCGCCAGCAGTAAGGACAGCTTAATAACTGAAGCTTTCTTT
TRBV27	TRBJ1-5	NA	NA	CASSLSRGPSNQPQHF	TGTGCCAGCAGTTTATCGAGAGGTCCCAGCAATCAGCCCCAGCATTTT
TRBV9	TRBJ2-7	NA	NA	CASSPRIGDYEQYF	TGTGCCAGCAGCCCTAGAATAGGGGACTACGAGCAGTACTTC
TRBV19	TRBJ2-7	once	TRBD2	CASKSGSSYEQYF	TGTGCCAGTAAGAGCGGGAGCTCCTACGAGCAGTACTTC
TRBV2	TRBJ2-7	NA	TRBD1	CASNWGNLGTASYEQYF	TGTGCCAGTAATTGGGGTAACTTAGGGACAGCCTCCTACGAGCAGTACTTC
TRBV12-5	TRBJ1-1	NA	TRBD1	CASGEQGSEAFF	TGTGCTAGTGGAGAACAGGGGTCTGAAGCTTTCTTT
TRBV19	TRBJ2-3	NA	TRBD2	CASSTGLAGVDTQYF	TGTGCCAGTAGTACCGGACTAGCGGGAGTAGATACGCAGTATTTT
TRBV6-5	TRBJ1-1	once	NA	CASSYSGGNTEAFF	TGTGCCAGCAGTTACTCTGGAGGGAACACAGAAGCTTTCTTT
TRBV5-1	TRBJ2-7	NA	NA	CASRGGLAVYEQYF	TGCGCCAGCAGGGGCGGCCTAGCTGTCTACGAGCAGTACTTC
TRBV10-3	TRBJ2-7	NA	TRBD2	CAIRDPGAGGSYEQYF	TGTGCCATCAGGGACCCAGGGGCGGGAGGCTCCTACGAGCAGTACTTC
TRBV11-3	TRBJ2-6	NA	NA	CASSLEGGVLTF	TGTGCCAGCAGCTTAGAGGGGGGCGTCCTGACTTTC
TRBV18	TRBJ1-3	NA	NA	CASSPLRQEGNTIYF	TGTGCCAGCTCACCATTAAGACAGGAGGGAAACACCATATATTTT
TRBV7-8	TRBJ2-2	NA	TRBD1	CASSSQGAGNTGELFF	TGTGCCAGCAGCTCACAGGGGGCAGGGAACACCGGGGAGCTGTTTTTT
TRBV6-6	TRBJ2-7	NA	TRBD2	CASSNRDYKSYEQYF	TGTGCCAGCAGCAACCGGGACTACAAGTCCTACGAGCAGTACTTC
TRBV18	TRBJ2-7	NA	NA	CASSPQAALSYEQYF	TGTGCCAGCTCACCACAAGCGGCCCTCTCCTACGAGCAGTACTTC
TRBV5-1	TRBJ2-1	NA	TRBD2	CASSPEPGLAGGPGFF	TGCGCCAGCAGCCCCGAACCCGGACTAGCGGGAGGGCCGGGGTTCTTC
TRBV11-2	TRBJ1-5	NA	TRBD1	CASSLVGQGNQPQHF	TGTGCCAGCAGCTTAGTAGGACAGGGGAATCAGCCCCAGCATTTT
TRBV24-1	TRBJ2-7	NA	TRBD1	CATSDRGLSDEQYF	TGTGCCACCAGTGACAGGGGGCTAAGCGACGAGCAGTACTTC
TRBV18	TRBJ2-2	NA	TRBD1	CASSPFVTGETGELFF	TGTGCCAGCTCACCCTTCGTGACAGGGGAGACCGGGGAGCTGTTTTTT
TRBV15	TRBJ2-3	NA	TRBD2	CATSPPTSLRADTQYF	TGTGCCACCAGTCCTCCGACTAGCCTAAGGGCGGATACGCAGTATTTT
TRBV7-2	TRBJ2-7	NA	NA	CASSSRVGASYEQYF	TGTGCCAGCAGCTCGAGAGTGGGGGCTTCCTACGAGCAGTACTTC
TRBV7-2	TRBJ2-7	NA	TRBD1	CASTDRGQEQYF	TGTGCCAGCACGGACAGGGGGCAAGAGCAGTACTTC
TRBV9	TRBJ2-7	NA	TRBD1	CASSERGQGARNEQYF	TGTGCCAGCAGTGAGAGGGGGCAGGGGGCTCGAAACGAGCAGTACTTC
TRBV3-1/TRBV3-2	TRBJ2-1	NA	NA	CASSQVADEQFF	TGTGCCAGCAGCCAAGTAGCAGATGAGCAGTTCTTC
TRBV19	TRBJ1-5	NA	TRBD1	CASSSQGLGQPQHF	TGTGCCAGTAGCTCACAGGGGCTGGGGCAGCCCCAGCATTTT
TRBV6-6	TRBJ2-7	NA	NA	CASGGRELTYEQYF	TGTGCCAGCGGTGGACGGGAACTGACCTACGAGCAGTACTTC
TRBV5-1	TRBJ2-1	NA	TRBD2	CASSFRLAGQSEQFF	TGCGCCAGCAGCTTCCGGCTAGCGGGACAGTCGGAGCAGTTCTTC
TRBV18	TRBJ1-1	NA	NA	CASSPVGREAEAFF	TGTGCCAGCTCACCAGTGGGCAGGGAGGCTGAAGCTTTCTTT
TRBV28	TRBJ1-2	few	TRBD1	CASSSPDRVYGYTF	TGTGCCAGCAGTTCGCCCGACAGGGTCTATGGCTACACCTTC
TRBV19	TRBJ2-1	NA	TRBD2	CASSIRSGTYNEQFF	TGTGCCAGTAGTATAAGGAGCGGGACCTACAATGAGCAGTTCTTC
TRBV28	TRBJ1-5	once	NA	CASSGLYQPQHF	TGTGCCAGCAGCGGACTCTATCAGCCCCAGCATTTT
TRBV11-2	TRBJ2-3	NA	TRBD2	CASSLGTSGITDTQYF	TGTGCCAGCAGCTTAGGGACTAGCGGGATCACAGATACGCAGTATTTT
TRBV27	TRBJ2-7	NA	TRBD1	CASSLGQGASYEQYF	TGTGCCAGCAGTTTAGGACAGGGGGCATCCTACGAGCAGTACTTC
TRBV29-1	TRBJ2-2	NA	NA	CSVEGGAVRPELFF	TGCAGCGTTGAAGGGGGCGCAGTTCGCCCGGAGCTGTTTTTT